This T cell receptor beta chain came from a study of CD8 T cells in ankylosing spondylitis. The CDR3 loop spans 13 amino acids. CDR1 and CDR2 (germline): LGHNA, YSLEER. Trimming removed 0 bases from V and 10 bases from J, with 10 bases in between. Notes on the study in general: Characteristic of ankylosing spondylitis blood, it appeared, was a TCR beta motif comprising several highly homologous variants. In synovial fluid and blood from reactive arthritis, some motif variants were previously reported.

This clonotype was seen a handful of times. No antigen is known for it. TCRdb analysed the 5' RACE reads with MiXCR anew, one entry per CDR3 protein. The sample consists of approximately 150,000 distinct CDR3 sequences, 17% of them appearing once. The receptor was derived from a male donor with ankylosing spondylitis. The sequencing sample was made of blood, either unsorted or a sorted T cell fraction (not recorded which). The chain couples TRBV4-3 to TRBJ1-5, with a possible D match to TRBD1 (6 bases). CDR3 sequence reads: CASSQDQGSPQHF. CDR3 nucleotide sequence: TGCGCCAGCAGCCAAGATCAGGGGTCACCCCAGCATTTT.